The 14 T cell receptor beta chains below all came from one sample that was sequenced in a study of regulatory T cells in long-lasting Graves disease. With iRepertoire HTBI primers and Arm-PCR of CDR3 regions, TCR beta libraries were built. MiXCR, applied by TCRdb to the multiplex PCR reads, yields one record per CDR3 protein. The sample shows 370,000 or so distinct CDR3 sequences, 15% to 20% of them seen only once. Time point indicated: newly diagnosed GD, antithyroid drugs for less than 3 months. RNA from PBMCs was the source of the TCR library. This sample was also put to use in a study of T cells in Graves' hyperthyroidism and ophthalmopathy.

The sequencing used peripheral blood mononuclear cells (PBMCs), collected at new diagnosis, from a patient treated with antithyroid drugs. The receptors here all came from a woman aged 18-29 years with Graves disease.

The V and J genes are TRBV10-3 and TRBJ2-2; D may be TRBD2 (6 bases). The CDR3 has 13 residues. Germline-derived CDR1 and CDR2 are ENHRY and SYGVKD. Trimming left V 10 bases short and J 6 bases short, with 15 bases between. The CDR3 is CASTDGGSGELFF. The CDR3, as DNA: TGTGCCAGCACCGACGGGGGTTCCGGGGAGCTGTTTTTT.

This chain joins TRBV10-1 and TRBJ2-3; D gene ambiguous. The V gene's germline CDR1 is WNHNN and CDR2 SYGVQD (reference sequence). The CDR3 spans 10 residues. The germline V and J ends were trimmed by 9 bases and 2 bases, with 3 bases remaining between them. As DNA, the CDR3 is TGCGCCAGGACCACAGATACGCAGTATTTT. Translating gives CARTTDTQYF.

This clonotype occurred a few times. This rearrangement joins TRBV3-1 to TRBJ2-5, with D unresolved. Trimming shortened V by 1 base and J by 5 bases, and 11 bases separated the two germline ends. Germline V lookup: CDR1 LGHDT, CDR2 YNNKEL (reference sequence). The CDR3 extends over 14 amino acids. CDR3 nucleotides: TGTGCCAGCAGCCAAGGGCCCGGGCTGGAGACCCAGTACTTC. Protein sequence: CASSQGPGLETQYF.

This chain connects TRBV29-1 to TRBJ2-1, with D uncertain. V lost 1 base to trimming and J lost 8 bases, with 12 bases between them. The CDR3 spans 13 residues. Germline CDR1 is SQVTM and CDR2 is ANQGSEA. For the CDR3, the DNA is TGCAGCGTTGAAGTTTCGTGGGGTTATGAGCAGTTCTTC. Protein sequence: CSVEVSWGYEQFF.

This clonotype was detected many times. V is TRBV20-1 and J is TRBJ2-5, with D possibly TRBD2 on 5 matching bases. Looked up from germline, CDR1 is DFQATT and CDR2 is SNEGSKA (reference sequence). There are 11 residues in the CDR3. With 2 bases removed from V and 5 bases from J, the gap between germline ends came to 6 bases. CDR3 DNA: TGCAGTGCTAGACGCGGGGAGACCCAGTACTTC. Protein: CSARRGETQYF.

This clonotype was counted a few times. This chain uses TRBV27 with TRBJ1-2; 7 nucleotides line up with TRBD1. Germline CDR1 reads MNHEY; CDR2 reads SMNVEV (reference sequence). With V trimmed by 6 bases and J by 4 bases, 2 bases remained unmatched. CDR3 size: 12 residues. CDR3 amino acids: CASRGTVYGYTF. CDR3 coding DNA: TGTGCCAGCAGAGGGACAGTCTATGGCTACACCTTC.

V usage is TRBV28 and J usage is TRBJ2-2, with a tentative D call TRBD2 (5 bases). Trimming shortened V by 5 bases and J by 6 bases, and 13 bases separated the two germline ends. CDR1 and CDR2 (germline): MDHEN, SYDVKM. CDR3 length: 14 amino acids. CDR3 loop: CASSGRRESGELFF. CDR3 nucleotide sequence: TGTGCCAGCAGTGGGCGAAGGGAGTCCGGGGAGCTGTTTTTT.

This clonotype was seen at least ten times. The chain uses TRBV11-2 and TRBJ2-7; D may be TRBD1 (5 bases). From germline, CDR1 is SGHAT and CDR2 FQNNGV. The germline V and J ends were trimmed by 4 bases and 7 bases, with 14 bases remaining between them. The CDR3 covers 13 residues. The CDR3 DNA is TGTGCCAGCAGCTCCCGACAGCTCGGGGAGCAGTACTTC. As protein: CASSSRQLGEQYF.

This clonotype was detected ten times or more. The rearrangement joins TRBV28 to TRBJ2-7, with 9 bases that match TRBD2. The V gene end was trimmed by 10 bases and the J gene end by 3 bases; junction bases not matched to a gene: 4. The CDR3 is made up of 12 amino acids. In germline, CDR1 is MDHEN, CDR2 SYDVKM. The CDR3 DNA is TGTGCCACCGGGACTAGCATCTACGAGCAGTACTTC. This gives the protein CATGTSIYEQYF.

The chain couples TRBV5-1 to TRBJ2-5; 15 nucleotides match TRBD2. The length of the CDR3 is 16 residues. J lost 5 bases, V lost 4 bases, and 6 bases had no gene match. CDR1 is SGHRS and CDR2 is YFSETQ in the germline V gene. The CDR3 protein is CASSSQGTSGRETQYF. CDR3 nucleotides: TGCGCCAGCAGCAGCCAAGGGACTAGCGGGAGGGAGACCCAGTACTTC.

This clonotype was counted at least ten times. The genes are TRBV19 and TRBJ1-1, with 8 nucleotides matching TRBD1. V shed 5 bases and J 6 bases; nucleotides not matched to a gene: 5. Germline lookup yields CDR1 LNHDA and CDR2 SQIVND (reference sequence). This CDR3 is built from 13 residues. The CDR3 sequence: CASSPRDRSEAFF. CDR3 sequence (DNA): TGTGCCAGTAGTCCCCGGGACAGGTCTGAAGCTTTCTTT.

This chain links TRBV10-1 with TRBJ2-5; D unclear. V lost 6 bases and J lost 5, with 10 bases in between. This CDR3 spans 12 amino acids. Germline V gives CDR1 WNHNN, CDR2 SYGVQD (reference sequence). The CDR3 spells CASSDGDETQYF. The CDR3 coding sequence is TGCGCCAGCAGCGACGGAGATGAGACCCAGTACTTC.

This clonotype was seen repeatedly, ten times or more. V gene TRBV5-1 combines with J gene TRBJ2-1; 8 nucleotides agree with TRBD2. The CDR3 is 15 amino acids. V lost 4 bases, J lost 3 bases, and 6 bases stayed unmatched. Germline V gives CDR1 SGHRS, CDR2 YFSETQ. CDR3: CASSITGTSYNEQFF. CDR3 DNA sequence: TGCGCCAGCAGCATAACCGGGACTAGCTACAATGAGCAGTTCTTC.

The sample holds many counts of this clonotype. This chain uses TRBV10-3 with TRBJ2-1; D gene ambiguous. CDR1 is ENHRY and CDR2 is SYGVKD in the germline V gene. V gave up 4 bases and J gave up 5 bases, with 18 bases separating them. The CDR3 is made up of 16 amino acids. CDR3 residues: CAISGIDDWSHNEQFF. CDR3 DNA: TGTGCCATCAGTGGTATAGATGACTGGTCCCACAATGAGCAGTTCTTC.